What follows are 26 T cell receptor beta chains derived from one specimen sequenced in a study of blood T cell repertoires in COVID-19. Clones were sequenced by immunoSEQ multiplex PCR, and TCRdb holds only the in-frame ones, with some missing. The sample includes more than 25,000 clones, 75% to 90% of them seen just once. The sequencing input was peripheral blood. These receptors were obtained from a human donor with acute or convalescent COVID-19. The donor label of this sample is uncertain.

The genes are TRBV10-3 and TRBJ2-2, with D tentatively TRBD1 (6 bases). Trimming removed 0 bases from V and 7 bases from J, with 12 bases in between. This CDR3 region has 15 residues. Germline CDR1 and CDR2: ENHRY and SYGVKD. The CDR3 DNA reads as TGTGCCATCAGTGAGTCGTCCCAGGGGAACGGGGAGCTGTTTTTT. Amino acid sequence: CAISESSQGNGELFF.

V gene TRBV6-6 combines with J gene TRBJ1-4; D may be TRBD1 (5 bases). The CDR3 loop spans 14 amino acids. V shed 8 bases and J shed 6 bases, with 16 bases lying between them. Looked up from germline, CDR1 is MNHNY and CDR2 is SVGAGI (reference sequence). This CDR3 is CASAREGSDEKLFF. CDR3 bases: TGTGCCAGCGCCCGGGAGGGGTCGGATGAAAAACTGTTTTTT.

The V gene is TRBV19, the J gene TRBJ2-3; TRBD2 aligns across 10 bases. V trimming: 5 bases; J trimming: 4 bases; junction bases outside the gene matches: 6. Looked up from germline, CDR1 is LNHDA and CDR2 is SQIVND (reference sequence). CDR3 length equals 15 residues. The CDR3 sequence is CASSSGLATADTQYF. CDR3 DNA: TGTGCCAGTAGTTCGGGACTAGCGACCGCAGATACGCAGTATTTT.

The chain combines TRBV3-1 (or the pseudogene TRBV3-2) with TRBJ2-5; D gene unclear. CDR3 length equals 14 residues. Trimming stripped 0 bases from V and 7 bases from J, with 12 bases between. CDR1 is LGHDT and CDR2 is YNNKEL in the germline V gene (reference sequence). The CDR3 spells CASSQDYAPGTQYF. CDR3 coding DNA: TGTGCCAGCAGCCAAGATTACGCCCCAGGGACCCAGTACTTC.

This chain connects TRBV19 to TRBJ2-7; 8 bases fit TRBD2. The J segment lost 0 bases and the V segment lost 1 base, leaving 5 bases of the junction unmatched. The CDR3 contains 16 residues. The germline gives CDR1 LNHDA, CDR2 SQIVND (reference sequence). The CDR3 DNA sequence: TGTGCCAGTAGTATAGCGTCGGGAGGGACCTCCTACGAGCAGTACTTC. Its protein is CASSIASGGTSYEQYF.

The chain links TRBV5-4 to TRBJ2-3, with 7 positions matching TRBD2. Trimming took 4 bases from V and 2 from J; bases not matched to a gene: 4. Germline loops: CDR1 SGHNT, CDR2 YYREEE (reference sequence). The CDR3 is made up of 14 amino acids. The DNA of the CDR3 is TGTGCCAGCAGCACTAGCGAGCCCACAGATACGCAGTATTTT. Amino acid sequence: CASSTSEPTDTQYF.

The table lists this clone with a few counts. The chain couples TRBV30 to TRBJ1-1; D not resolved. The CDR3 is 13 residues long. The germline V gene has CDR1 GTSNPN and CDR2 SVGIG (reference sequence). Trimming shortened V by 4 bases and J by 0 bases, and 9 bases separated the two germline ends. CDR3 DNA sequence: TGTGCCTGGAACGGAGTGATGAACACTGAAGCTTTCTTT. It codes for CAWNGVMNTEAFF.

This rearrangement joins TRBV9 to TRBJ2-7; possibly TRBD1 for D (6 bases). This CDR3 is built from 16 residues. Germline V CDR1 and CDR2: SGDLS, YYNGEE. With 1 base removed from V and 2 bases from J, the gap between germline ends came to 16 bases. The DNA of the CDR3 is TGTGCCAGCAGCGTATCATCTAGGGGGTTTCCCTACGAGCAGTACTTC. Translated: CASSVSSRGFPYEQYF.

The CDR3 sequence: CASSKEGFSNQPQHF. The CDR3 region has the DNA TGTGCCAGTAGTAAGGAGGGGTTCAGCAATCAGCCCCAGCATTTT. The chain couples TRBV19 to TRBJ1-5; weak D call: TRBD1 (5 bases). CDR1 and CDR2 (germline): LNHDA, SQIVND (reference sequence). The CDR3 consists of 15 residues. The ends were cut back, 4 bases at V and 1 base at J, with 11 bases in the middle.

The chain is built from TRBV4-3 and TRBJ2-7; possible D gene TRBD1, 6 bases. V shed 1 base and J shed 5 bases, with 21 bases lying between them. CDR3 length: 17 residues. CDR1 LGHNA and CDR2 YSLEER come from the germline V gene. The CDR3 reads CASSQGNGAGGTHEQYF. For the CDR3, the DNA is TGCGCCAGCAGCCAAGGGAATGGGGCTGGTGGGACACACGAGCAGTACTTC.

The rearrangement uses TRBV29-1 and TRBJ1-1; D ambiguous. Deletions cut 4 bases from V and 1 base from J, with 10 bases between. The V gene's germline CDR1 is SQVTM and CDR2 ANQGSEA. There are 13 residues in the CDR3. CDR3 DNA: TGCAGCGTTGGGGTCGGCGGGAACACTGAAGCTTTCTTT. Amino acid sequence: CSVGVGGNTEAFF.

The chain employs TRBV19 and TRBJ2-2; D possibly corresponds to TRBD1 (5 bases). The CDR3 sequence is 15 residues long. With 5 bases removed from V and 7 bases from J, the gap between germline ends came to 17 bases. Germline V gene data show CDR1 as LNHDA and CDR2 as SQIVND (reference sequence). CDR3 coding DNA: TGTGCCAGTAGTCTTGTCGTGGGGCGAAGCGGGGAGCTGTTTTTT. It specifies CASSLVVGRSGELFF.

In this sample, this clone turned up once. The chain links TRBV29-1 to TRBJ2-5; D is ambiguous. Germline V CDR1 and CDR2: SQVTM, ANQGSEA. CDR3 length: 12 residues. V lost 2 bases to trimming and J lost 1 base, with 5 bases between them. The CDR3 nucleotides are TGCAGCGTTGAACATCCCCAAGAGACCCAGTACTTC. Translation gives CSVEHPQETQYF.

V usage is TRBV11-3 and J usage is TRBJ1-2; 9 nucleotides align to TRBD1. There are 14 residues in the CDR3. With 5 bases clipped from V and 4 bases from J, the junction kept 5 bases outside the gene matches. From germline, CDR1 is SGHNT and CDR2 YENEEA. This CDR3 reads CASSPGQGGYGYTF. The CDR3 coding sequence is TGTGCCAGCAGCCCGGGACAGGGAGGCTATGGCTACACCTTC.

CDR3 sequence: CASSPTGQGGHGYTF. CDR3 DNA sequence: TGTGCCAGCAGCCCCACGGGACAGGGCGGGCATGGCTACACCTTC. V and J are TRBV3-1 (or the pseudogene TRBV3-2) and TRBJ1-2; the match to TRBD1 covers 9 bases. CDR1 is LGHDT and CDR2 is YNNKEL in the germline V gene (reference sequence). V lost 4 bases to trimming and J lost 6 bases; unmatched junction nucleotides: 9. The CDR3 contains 15 residues.

This chain uses TRBV7-2 with TRBJ1-2; TRBD1 aligns across 9 bases. The V and J ends lost 7 bases and 5 bases, in that order; junction bases with no gene match: 8. Germline-derived CDR1 and CDR2 are SGHTA and FQGNSA. The CDR3 covers 14 residues. CDR3 nucleotides: TGTGCCAGCACCGAGGACAGGGGAGGATATGGCTACACCTTC. Protein sequence: CASTEDRGGYGYTF. The full variable domain, in which reference TRBV7-2 and TRBJ1-2 provide the parts outside the CDR3, is GAGVSQSPSNKVTEKGKDVELRCDPISGHTALYWYRQSLGQGLEFLIYFQGNSAPDKSGLPSDRFSAERTGGSVSTLTIQRTQQEDSAVYLCASTEDRGGYGYTFGSGTRLTVV.

This chain links TRBV10-3 with TRBJ2-5; 9 bases fit TRBD1. Germline CDR1 ENHRY, CDR2 SYGVKD. The CDR3 has 16 residues. The V segment lost 2 bases and the J segment 5 bases; nucleotides outside the gene matches: 9. CDR3 nucleotide sequence: TGTGCCATCAGTGAGACGATGAACAGGGGGCAGGAGACCCAGTACTTC. Its protein product is CAISETMNRGQETQYF.

The chain recombines TRBV5-6 with TRBJ1-4; D possibly corresponds to TRBD1 (5 bases). The CDR3 is 13 residues long. Trimming pared 4 bases from V and 4 bases from J, leaving 8 bases between. Germline values: CDR1 SGHDT, CDR2 YYEEEE. The CDR3 DNA sequence: TGTGCCAGCAGCGTGGGACTTAATGAAAAACTGTTTTTT. Protein product: CASSVGLNEKLFF.

The chain links TRBV14 to TRBJ1-2, with D unclear. CDR3 length: 13 residues. Per the germline V gene, CDR1 is SGHDN and CDR2 is FVKESK. V was clipped by 0 bases and J by 8 bases, with 10 bases between them. Written as DNA, the CDR3 is TGTGCCAGCAGCCAAGATTACCAGGTCGGCTACACCTTC. It specifies CASSQDYQVGYTF.

The chain uses TRBV6-4 and TRBJ1-5; D might be TRBD1 (5 bases). Per the germline V gene, CDR1 is MRHNA and CDR2 is SNTAGT. Trimming took off 4 bases at V and 4 bases at J, with 11 bases between the two ends. This CDR3 has 14 amino acids. CDR3 region: CASSASPGNQPQHF. The CDR3 DNA reads TGTGCCAGCAGTGCGTCTCCAGGGAATCAGCCCCAGCATTTT.

This chain uses TRBV6-1 with TRBJ1-1, with 7 bases matching TRBD1. The CDR3 contains 16 residues. Looked up from germline, CDR1 is MNHNS and CDR2 is SASEGT. Losses at the gene ends were 2 bases for V and 3 bases for J; bases not matched to a gene: 9. The CDR3 is CASSEPGKGAYTEAFF. CDR3 nucleotide sequence: TGTGCCAGCAGTGAACCCGGTAAGGGGGCTTACACTGAAGCTTTCTTT.

V gene TRBV2 combines with J gene TRBJ1-5; TRBD1 matches 8 bases. From germline, CDR1 is SNHLY and CDR2 FYNNEI. J was trimmed by 2 bases and V by 2 bases; bases with no gene match: 5. This CDR3 spans 16 amino acids. CDR3 sequence (DNA): TGTGCCAGCAGTGAAACCCAGGGACAGGGCAATCAGCCCCAGCATTTT. The encoded protein is CASSETQGQGNQPQHF.

The chain has TRBV7-9 and TRBJ2-3; a weak D match, TRBD2 (6 bases). This CDR3 contains 15 residues. Germline CDR1 and CDR2: SEHNR and FQNEAQ (reference sequence). V lost 4 bases to trimming and J lost 4 bases, with 15 bases between them. The CDR3 region is CASSWWGDPADTQYF. The CDR3 nucleotides are TGTGCCAGCAGCTGGTGGGGGGATCCGGCAGATACGCAGTATTTT.

This rearrangement joins TRBV3-1 (or the pseudogene TRBV3-2) to TRBJ1-1; a possible D gene is TRBD1 (6 bases). The V end was cut by 2 bases, the J end by 4 bases, with 11 bases between. The V gene's germline CDR1 is LGHDT and CDR2 YNNKEL (reference sequence). The CDR3 has 14 residues. CDR3 coding DNA: TGTGCCAGCAGCCAACCTCAGGGGTTCACTGAAGCTTTCTTT. Protein sequence: CASSQPQGFTEAFF.

The CDR3 reads CAISLRQGTYNEQFF. CDR3 nucleotides: TGTGCCATCAGCCTAAGACAGGGTACCTACAATGAGCAGTTCTTC. This chain joins TRBV10-3 and TRBJ2-1; TRBD1 matches 7 bases. CDR1 and CDR2 (germline): ENHRY, SYGVKD. V shed 6 bases and J 2 bases; nucleotides not matched to a gene: 7. There are 15 residues in the CDR3.

V usage is TRBV7-3 and J usage is TRBJ2-2; a weak D match, TRBD2 (5 bases). Germline V lookup: CDR1 SGHTA, CDR2 FQGTGA. The CDR3 totals 13 residues. V lost 5 bases, J lost 2 bases, and 6 bases lay in between. CDR3 coding DNA: TGTGCCAGCAGCCGGGAAAACACCGGGGAGCTGTTTTTT. It specifies CASSRENTGELFF.